This TCR beta chain appears in the sequencing data of a study of T-cell memory formation after mild COVID-19. Study-level background: TCR clusters largely stayed donor specific.

CDR1 SGHKS and CDR2 YYEKEE come from the germline V gene (reference sequence). With 1 base removed from V and 8 bases from J, the gap between germline ends came to 12 bases. The CDR3 has 14 residues. A note on this clonotype: The antigen is not known.

Study-wide points: Contracting CD4+ clones were located mainly in CM and EM, and CD8+ clones in EMRA. A second wave expanding day 15 to 37 was CD4+-biased; contracting clones were balanced. Some responding clones appeared in pre-infection memory, suggesting cross-reactive memory joined.

One entry per CDR3 protein results from TCRdb running MiXCR on the 5' RACE reads. The top ten hold 20% to 25% of the sample, which has fewer than 400,000 distinct CDR3 sequences, 15% to 20% seen once. The TCR comes from a man between 18 and 29 years old who had mild COVID-19 (a few samples of this study predate the infection). Cell type and time point are not known. The material sequenced was PBMCs or a T cell subset sorted from them (not recorded which). This chain connects TRBV5-5 to TRBJ1-4, with unresolved D. This CDR3 reads CASSLTTVREKLFF. The DNA of the CDR3 is TGTGCCAGCAGCTTGACGACCGTTAGGGAAAAACTGTTTTTT.